The clone carrying this T cell receptor (beta chain) is medium-sized (0.01 to 0.1%) by share. V was trimmed by 0 bases and J by 2 bases, leaving 8 bases between them. The CDR3 consists of 15 residues. The germline V gene has CDR1 SEHNR and CDR2 FQNEAQ (reference sequence). The record originates from a study of blood T cell repertoires in COVID-19. Study-level information: Donors in the United States, Italy and Spain gave samples during acute or convalescent COVID-19. T cells, B-cell-depleted T cells, or PBMCs provided the cDNA or gDNA that served as material.

Original processing notes: Using reference gene primer amplification, nucleated cell counts were estimated. The repertoire was sequenced with immunoSEQ multiplex PCR; TCRdb's copy has only in-frame clones and lacks some. The D gene and trimming were derived from the DNA, and the V and J assignments and clone size from that table. The sample shows about 100,000 clones, 80% to 90% of them seen only once. The sample was peripheral blood. The chain has TRBV7-9 and TRBJ2-1; D gene uncertain. This clonotype originated in a human donor in a cohort sampled during active COVID-19. The chain's CDR3 is CASSLAGSTYNEQFF. The DNA for the CDR3 is TGTGCCAGCAGCTTAGCGGGCAGCACCTACAATGAGCAGTTCTTC. The full variable domain, rest sourced from reference TRBV7-9 and TRBJ2-1, is DTGVSQNPRHKITKRGQNVTFRCDPISEHNRLYWYRQTLGQGPEFLTYFQNEAQLEKSRLLSDRFSAERPKGSFSTLEIQRTEQGDSAMYLCASSLAGSTYNEQFFGPGTRLTVL.